This entry is about one T cell receptor beta chain. This entry comes from a study of monozygotic twins with inflammatory bowel disease. The CDR3 is 16 amino acids. The germline gives CDR1 MNHNS, CDR2 SASEGT. TCRdb reprocessed the 5' RACE reads and reports one entry per CDR3 protein, with no DNA. This table lists about 450,000 distinct CDR3 sequences. This sequence joins TRBV6-1 and TRBJ1-2. Sequencing was carried out using blood. The clonotype originates from a human donor with ulcerative colitis or Crohn's disease, or a healthy co-twin of an affected twin (not recorded which). The CDR3 sequence: CASSFPTTGANYGYTF.